This T cell receptor beta chain was sequenced in a study of regulatory T cells in long-lasting Graves disease. Study-wide context: Graves' patients who were just diagnosed had used antithyroid drugs for under 3 months.

Specified time point: newly diagnosed GD, antithyroid drugs for less than 3 months. The TCR library was made from RNA that had been extracted from PBMCs in TRIzol. Germline V gene lookup returns CDR1 DFQATT and CDR2 SNEGSKA (reference sequence). CDR3 length: 13 residues. Trimming shortened V by 3 bases and J by 3 bases, and 11 bases separated the two germline ends. Both iRepertoire HTBI primers and Arm-PCR of CDR3 regions were used to build the TCR beta libraries. From the multiplex PCR reads, TCRdb called clonotypes with MiXCR, one entry per CDR3 protein. The sample yields about 470,000 distinct CDR3 sequences, about 15% seen once. These data were also filed under a second study, of T cells in Graves' hyperthyroidism and ophthalmopathy. That report adds: Primed by the HTBI set, a first-round RT-PCR was run on the TCR CDR3. Most thyroid clonotypes expanded above 0.001 were also detected in blood.

The TCR originated in a woman in her 30s with Graves disease. V gene TRBV20-1 combines with J gene TRBJ1-1; no definite D call. The material sequenced was peripheral blood mononuclear cells (PBMCs), taken at new diagnosis, from a patient treated with antithyroid drugs. The CDR3 loop is CSASSRPHTEAFF. In DNA form, the CDR3 reads TGCAGTGCTAGTTCGCGGCCCCACACTGAAGCTTTCTTT.